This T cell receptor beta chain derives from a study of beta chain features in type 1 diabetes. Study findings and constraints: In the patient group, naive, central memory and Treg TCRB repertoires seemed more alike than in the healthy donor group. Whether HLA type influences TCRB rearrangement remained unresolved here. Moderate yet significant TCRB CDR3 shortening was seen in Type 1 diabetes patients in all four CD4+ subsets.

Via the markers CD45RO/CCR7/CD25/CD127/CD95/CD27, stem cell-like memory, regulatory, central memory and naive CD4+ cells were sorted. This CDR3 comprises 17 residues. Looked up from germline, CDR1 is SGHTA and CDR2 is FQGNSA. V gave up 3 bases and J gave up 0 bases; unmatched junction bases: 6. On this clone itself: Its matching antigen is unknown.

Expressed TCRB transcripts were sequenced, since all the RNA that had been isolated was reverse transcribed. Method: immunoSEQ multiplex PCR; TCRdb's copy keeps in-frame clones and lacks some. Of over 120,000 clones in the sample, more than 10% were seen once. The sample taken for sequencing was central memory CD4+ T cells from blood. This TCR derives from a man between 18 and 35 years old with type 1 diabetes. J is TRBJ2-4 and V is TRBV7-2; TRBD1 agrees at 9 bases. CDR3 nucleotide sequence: TGTGCCAGCAGCTTTAAGGGACAGGGACTAGCCAAAAACATTCAGTACTTC. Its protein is CASSFKGQGLAKNIQYF.